This T cell receptor beta chain is drawn from a study of T cells after yellow fever vaccination. Study outcomes and limitations: Most primary-vaccination clones recurred post-booster (about 96% CD4, around 86% CD8).

TCRdb itself ran the 5' RACE reads through MiXCR, one entry per CDR3 protein. The table lists hundreds of thousands of distinct CDR3 sequences, 11% of them singletons, with less than 20% in the top ten. The CDR3 loop spans 15 amino acids. The ends were cut back, 4 bases at V and 4 bases at J, with 15 bases in the middle. Germline loops: CDR1 SGDLS, CDR2 YYNGEE. This clonotype was detected ten times or more. The antigen is not known. The sequencing used PBMCs, collected on the day of the first yellow fever vaccination. The chain carries TRBV9 and TRBJ2-1; D might be TRBD1 (7 bases). The clonotype comes from a man aged 18 to 29 who received the YFV17D yellow fever vaccine. Here the CDR3 reads CASSLGGGQYNEQFF. The DNA of the CDR3 is TGTGCCAGCAGCCTAGGAGGGGGCCAGTACAATGAGCAGTTCTTC.